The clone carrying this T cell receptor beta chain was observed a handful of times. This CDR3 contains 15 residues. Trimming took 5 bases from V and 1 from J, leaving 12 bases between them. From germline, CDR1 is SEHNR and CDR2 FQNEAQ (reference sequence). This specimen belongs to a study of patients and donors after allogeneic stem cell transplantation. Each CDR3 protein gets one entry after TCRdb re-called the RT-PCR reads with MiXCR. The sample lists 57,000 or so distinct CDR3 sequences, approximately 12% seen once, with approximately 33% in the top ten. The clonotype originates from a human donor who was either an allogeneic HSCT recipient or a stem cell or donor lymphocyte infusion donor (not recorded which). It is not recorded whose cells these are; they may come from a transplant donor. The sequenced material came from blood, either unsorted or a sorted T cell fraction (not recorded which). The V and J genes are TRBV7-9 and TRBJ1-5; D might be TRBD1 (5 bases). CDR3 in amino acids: CASSLGGSSNQPQHF. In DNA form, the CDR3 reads TGTGCCAGCAGCCTGGGGGGATCGAGCAATCAGCCCCAGCATTTT.